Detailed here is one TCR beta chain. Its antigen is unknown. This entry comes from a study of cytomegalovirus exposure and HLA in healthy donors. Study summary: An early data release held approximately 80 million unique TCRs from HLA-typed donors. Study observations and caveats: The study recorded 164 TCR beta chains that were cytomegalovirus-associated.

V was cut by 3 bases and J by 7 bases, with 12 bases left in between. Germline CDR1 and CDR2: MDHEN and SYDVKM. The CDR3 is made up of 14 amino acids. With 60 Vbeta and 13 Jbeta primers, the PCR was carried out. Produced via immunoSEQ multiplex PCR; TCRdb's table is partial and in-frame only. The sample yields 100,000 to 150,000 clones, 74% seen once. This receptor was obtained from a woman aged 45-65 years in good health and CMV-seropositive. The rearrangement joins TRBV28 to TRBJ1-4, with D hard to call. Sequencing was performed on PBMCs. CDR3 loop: CASSFLGMREKLFF. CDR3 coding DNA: TGTGCCAGCAGTTTTCTAGGCATGCGTGAAAAACTGTTTTTT.